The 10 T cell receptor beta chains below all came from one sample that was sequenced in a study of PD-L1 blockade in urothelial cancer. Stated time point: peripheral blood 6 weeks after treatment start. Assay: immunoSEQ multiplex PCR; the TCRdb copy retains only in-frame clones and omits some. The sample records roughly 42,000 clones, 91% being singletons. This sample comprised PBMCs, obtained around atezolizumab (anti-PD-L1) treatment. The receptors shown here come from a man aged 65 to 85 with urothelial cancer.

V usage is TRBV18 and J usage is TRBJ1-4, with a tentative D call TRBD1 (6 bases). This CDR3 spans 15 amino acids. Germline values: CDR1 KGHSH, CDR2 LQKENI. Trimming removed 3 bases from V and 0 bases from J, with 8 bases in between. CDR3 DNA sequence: TGTGCCAGCTCACCCGGACAGACAACTAATGAAAAACTGTTTTTT. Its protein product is CASSPGQTTNEKLFF.

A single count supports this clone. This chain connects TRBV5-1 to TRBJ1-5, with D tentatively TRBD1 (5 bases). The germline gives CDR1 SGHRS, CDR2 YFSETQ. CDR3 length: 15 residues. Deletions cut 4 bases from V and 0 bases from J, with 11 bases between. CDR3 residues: CASSPDSYSNQPQHF. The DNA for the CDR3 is TGCGCCAGCAGCCCCGACAGCTATAGCAATCAGCCCCAGCATTTT. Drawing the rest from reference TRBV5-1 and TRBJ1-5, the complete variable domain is KAGVTQTPRYLIKTRGQQVTLSCSPISGHRSVSWYQQTPGQGLQFLFEYFSETQRNKGNFPGRFSGRQFSNSRSEMNVSTLELGDSALYLCASSPDSYSNQPQHFGDGTRLSIL.

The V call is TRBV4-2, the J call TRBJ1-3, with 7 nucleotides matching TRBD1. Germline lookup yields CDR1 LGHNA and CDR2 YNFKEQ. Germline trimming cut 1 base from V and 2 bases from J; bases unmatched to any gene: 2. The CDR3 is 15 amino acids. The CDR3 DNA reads TGTGCCAGCAGCCAAGTAACAGGGGCTGGAAACACCATATATTTT. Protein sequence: CASSQVTGAGNTIYF.

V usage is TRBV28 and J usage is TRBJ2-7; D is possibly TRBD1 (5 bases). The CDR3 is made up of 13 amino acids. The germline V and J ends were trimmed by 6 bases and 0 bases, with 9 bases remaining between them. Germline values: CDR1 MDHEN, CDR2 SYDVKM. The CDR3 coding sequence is TGTGCCAGCAGGTGGGGCGGCTCCTACGAGCAGTACTTC. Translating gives CASRWGGSYEQYF.

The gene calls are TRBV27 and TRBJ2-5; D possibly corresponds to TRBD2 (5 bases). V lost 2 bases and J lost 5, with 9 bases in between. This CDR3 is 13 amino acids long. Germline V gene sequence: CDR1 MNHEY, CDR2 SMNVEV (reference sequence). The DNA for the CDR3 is TGTGCCAGCAGTTTAACGGGGTTGGAGACCCAGTACTTC. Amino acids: CASSLTGLETQYF.

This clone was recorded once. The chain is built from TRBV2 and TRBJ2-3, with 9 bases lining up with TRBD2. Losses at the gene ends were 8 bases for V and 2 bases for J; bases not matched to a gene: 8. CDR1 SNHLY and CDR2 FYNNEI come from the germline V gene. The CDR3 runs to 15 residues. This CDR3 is CASVASGIDTDTQYF. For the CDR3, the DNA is TGTGCCAGCGTGGCTAGCGGGATTGACACAGATACGCAGTATTTT.

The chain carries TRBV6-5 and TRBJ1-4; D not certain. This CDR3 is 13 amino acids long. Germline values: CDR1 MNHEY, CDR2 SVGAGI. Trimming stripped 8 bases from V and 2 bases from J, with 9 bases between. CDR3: CASGRETNEKLFF. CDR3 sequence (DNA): TGTGCCAGCGGCCGGGAGACTAATGAAAAACTGTTTTTT.

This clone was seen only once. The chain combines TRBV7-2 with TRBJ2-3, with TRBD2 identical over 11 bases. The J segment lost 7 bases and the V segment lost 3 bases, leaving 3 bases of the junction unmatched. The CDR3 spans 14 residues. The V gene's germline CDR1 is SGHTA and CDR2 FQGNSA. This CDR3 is CASSFLAGGHTQYF. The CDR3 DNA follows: TGTGCCAGCAGCTTTCTAGCGGGGGGCCATACGCAGTATTTT.

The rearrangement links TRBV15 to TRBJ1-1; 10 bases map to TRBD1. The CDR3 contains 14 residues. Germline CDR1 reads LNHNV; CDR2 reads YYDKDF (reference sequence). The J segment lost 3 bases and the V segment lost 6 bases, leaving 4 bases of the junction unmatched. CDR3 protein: CATSRTGGHTEAFF. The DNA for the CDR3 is TGTGCCACCAGTCGGACAGGGGGTCACACTGAAGCTTTCTTT. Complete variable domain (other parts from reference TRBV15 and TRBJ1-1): DAMVIQNPRYQVTQFGKPVTLSCSQTLNHNVMYWYQQKSSQAPKLLFHYYDKDFNNEADTPDNFQSRRPNTSFCFLDIRSPGLGDTAMYLCATSRTGGHTEAFFGQGTRLTVV.

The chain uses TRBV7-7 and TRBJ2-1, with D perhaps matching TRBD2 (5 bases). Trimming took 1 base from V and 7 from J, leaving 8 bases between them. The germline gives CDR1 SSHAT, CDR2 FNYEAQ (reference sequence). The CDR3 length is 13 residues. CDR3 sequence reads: CASSLGERNEQFF. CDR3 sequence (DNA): TGTGCCAGCAGCTTAGGGGAGCGGAATGAGCAGTTCTTC. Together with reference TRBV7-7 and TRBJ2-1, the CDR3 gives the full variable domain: GAGVSQSPRYKVTKRGQDVTLRCDPISSHATLYWYQQALGQGPEFLTYFNYEAQPDKSGLPSDRFSAERPEGSISTLTIQRTEQRDSAMYRCASSLGERNEQFFGPGTRLTVL.